This T cell receptor (beta chain) was observed in a study of metastatic and nonmetastatic thyroid tumors. Across the study: Repertoires were compared across blood and tumor or nodule tissue from malignant and benign thyroid patients. The study, taken as a whole, reports: Malignant thyroid tumors reportedly exceeded benign nodules significantly in TCR beta diversity, with the difference appearing in blood and tumor.

Prior to thyroid surgery, none of the patients had received any treatment. In this sample, this clone turned up a few times. Its antigen is undetermined. It may be a read error: a sequence one base away is much more abundant. Per the original methods: In papillary thyroid cancer, a distant-metastasis classifier was built using CDR3 differences across clinicopathological groups. TCRdb reassembled clones from the PCR reads with MiXCR. These V and J calls are TCRdb output, not the study's own analysis. The data show around 35,000 clones, roughly 15% seen once. Trimming cost V 4 bases and J 7 bases, with 20 bases left between them. The germline V gene encodes CDR1 MNHEY and CDR2 SMNVEV (reference sequence). CDR3 length: 16 residues.

The TCR comes from a female donor with papillary thyroid cancer or a benign thyroid nodule (not recorded which). Some clones in this sample may be carry-over from other donors' samples. The chain recombines TRBV27 with TRBJ2-1; TRBD2 might be the D (5 bases). The specimen was blood. CDR3 coding DNA: TGTGCCAGCAGTTCCCCCCCGGGATGGCCCTCAAATGAGCAGTTCTTC. This encodes CASSSPPGWPSNEQFF.